These 14 T cell receptor beta chains came from one sample sequenced in a study of T cell repertoires in cytomegalovirus infection. A single record per CDR3 protein comes from TCRdb applying MiXCR to the reads. The sample yields roughly 920,000 distinct CDR3 sequences, about a third seen once. These TCRs are of unknown antigen specificity. This sample comprised cultured CD8+ T cells from PBMCs, obtained from culture after CMV antigen stimulation. These receptors came from a human donor in good health (CMV status not recorded). Some clones in this sample may be carry-over from other donors' samples.

The chain couples TRBV4-1 to TRBJ2-1; 9 bases fit TRBD2. The V gene end was trimmed by 2 bases and the J gene end by 9 bases; junction bases not matched to a gene: 2. CDR3 length equals 13 residues. Germline CDR1 and CDR2: MGHRA and YSYEKL. CDR3: CASSQRGGGEQFF. In nucleotides, the CDR3 is TGCGCCAGCAGCCAACGCGGGGGGGGTGAGCAGTTCTTC.

V gene TRBV2 combines with J gene TRBJ2-3; D is unresolved. CDR1 and CDR2 (germline): SNHLY, FYNNEI. The CDR3 covers 16 residues. Deletions cut 4 bases from V and 0 bases from J, with 14 bases between. The CDR3 nucleotides read TGTGCCAGCAGTGCTAGGGCCGGTACTAGCACAGATACGCAGTATTTT. This encodes CASSARAGTSTDTQYF.

The chain joins TRBV6-6 to TRBJ2-7; 11 nucleotides agree with TRBD2. V gave up 7 bases and J gave up 3 bases; unmatched junction bases: 2. The CDR3 totals 13 residues. In germline, CDR1 is MNHNY, CDR2 SVGAGI (reference sequence). The CDR3 DNA reads as TGTGCCAGCACCCTAGCGGGGGGCTACGAGCAGTACGTC. Residues: CASTLAGGYEQYV.

This clonotype has only a few counts. The germline gene is not matched at one end of the junction; a read error may be the cause. The chain links TRBV12-3 or TRBV12-4 to TRBJ1-1; D unclear. The CDR3 length is 15 residues. DNA for the CDR3: TGTGCCAGCAGTCTAGCATTGGGAGGTTACGCTGAAGCTTTCTTT. Its protein is CASSLALGGYAEAFF.

This clonotype occurred a few times. The chain has TRBV4-1 and TRBJ2-2; 8 positions agree with TRBD1. The germline gives CDR1 MGHRA, CDR2 YSYEKL. This CDR3 is 14 amino acids long. V was pared by 9 bases and J by 7 bases, with 10 bases of the junction left unmatched. CDR3 nucleotides: TGCGCCAGTCGACAGGGGACCCAACTCGGGGAGCTGTTTTTT. This encodes CASRQGTQLGELFF.

The rearrangement joins TRBV4-1 to TRBJ1-2; D gene uncertain. The V gene lost 0 bases and the J gene lost 5 bases, with 7 bases spanning the gap. Germline values: CDR1 MGHRA, CDR2 YSYEKL. This CDR3 spans 13 amino acids. The CDR3 coding sequence is TGCGCCAGCAGCCAAGATGCGATTTATGGCTACACCTTC. It codes for CASSQDAIYGYTF.

This clonotype showed up many times. This rearrangement joins TRBV19 to TRBJ1-1, with D unclear. V shed 6 bases and J shed 1 base, with 6 bases lying between them. The CDR3 length is 12 residues. Germline V lookup: CDR1 LNHDA, CDR2 SQIVND (reference sequence). CDR3 sequence reads: CASRTRNTEAFF. CDR3 in DNA: TGTGCCAGTAGAACCAGGAACACTGAAGCTTTCTTT.

The chain has TRBV2 and TRBJ2-1; 9 bases align to TRBD1. The CDR3 extends over 16 amino acids. The junction had 8 bases not matched to a gene; V was cut back by 5 bases and J by 3 bases. Per the germline V gene, CDR1 is SNHLY and CDR2 is FYNNEI. This CDR3 is CASSPGRTGDYNEQFF. The CDR3 region has the DNA TGTGCCAGCAGTCCAGGTCGGACAGGGGACTACAATGAGCAGTTCTTC.

The rearrangement joins TRBV27 to TRBJ1-1; D unclear. Trimming pared 1 base from V and 3 bases from J, leaving 12 bases between. The CDR3 sequence is 15 residues long. Germline loops: CDR1 MNHEY, CDR2 SMNVEV (reference sequence). The CDR3: CASSLFGGGDTEAFF. CDR3 nucleotides: TGTGCCAGCAGTTTATTCGGCGGTGGGGACACTGAAGCTTTCTTT.

In its sample, this clonotype was seen many times. The chain employs TRBV12-3 or TRBV12-4 and TRBJ1-1; tentative D call: TRBD1 (6 bases). V dropped 2 bases and J dropped 5 bases, with 15 bases sitting between them. The CDR3 loop spans 15 amino acids. In DNA, the CDR3 is TGTGCCAGCAGTTTACAGGGGATGGTGAGGACTGAAGCTTTCTTT. Translation: CASSLQGMVRTEAFF.

V and J are TRBV7-6 and TRBJ1-5, with a weak D call TRBD1 (6 bases). The CDR3 sequence is 15 residues long. V lost 6 bases, J lost 3 bases, and 15 bases lay in between. Germline assignment: CDR1 SGHVS and CDR2 FNYEAQ. The CDR3 sequence: CASSQGQLLNQPQHF. CDR3 nucleotides: TGTGCCAGCAGTCAAGGACAGCTTCTCAATCAGCCCCAGCATTTT.

The chain is built from TRBV7-9 and TRBJ1-2; D uncertain. The CDR3 contains 15 residues. The germline gives CDR1 SEHNR, CDR2 FQNEAQ (reference sequence). V lost 7 bases to trimming and J lost 0 bases, with 15 bases between them. The CDR3 region has the DNA TGTGCCAGCATCCCTACGGTCGGTACTAACTATGGCTACACCTTC. Translated, it gives CASIPTVGTNYGYTF.

In this sample, this clonotype turned up a few times. V and J are TRBV7-9 and TRBJ1-2, with D tentatively TRBD1 (5 bases). The V and J ends lost 6 bases and 4 bases respectively, with 6 bases between them. CDR1 SEHNR and CDR2 FQNEAQ come from the germline V gene (reference sequence). The CDR3 sequence is 11 residues long. This chain's CDR3 is CASRDIYGYTF. The DNA for the CDR3 is TGTGCCAGCAGGGACATCTATGGCTACACCTTC.

This clonotype has more than one count but fewer than ten. The rearrangement uses TRBV7-8 and TRBJ1-1; D is undetermined. Germline V gene lookup returns CDR1 SGHVS and CDR2 FQNEAQ. The V and J ends lost 3 bases and 7 bases respectively, with 6 bases between them. This CDR3 contains 11 residues. The CDR3 DNA reads as TGTGCCAGCAGCTTCGGAGATGAAGCTTTCTTT. It codes for CASSFGDEAFF.